This TCR beta chain was captured in a study of blood T cell repertoires in COVID-19. In the study overall: COVID-19 samples from acute and convalescent phases originated in the United States, Italy and Spain.

The authors' processing: Reference gene primer amplification yielded estimated nucleated cell counts. Clones were sequenced by immunoSEQ multiplex PCR, and TCRdb holds only the in-frame ones, with some missing. The V and J calls and clone size are taken from that table; D and trimming were inferred from the DNA. The sample lists 100,000 to 150,000 clones; approximately 85% were seen once. The CDR3 totals 14 residues. V lost 3 bases to trimming and J lost 7 bases; unmatched junction nucleotides: 5. Germline V CDR1 and CDR2: KGHDR, SFDVKD. The TCR comes from a human donor in a cohort sampled during active COVID-19. The V gene is TRBV24-1, the J gene TRBJ1-2; TRBD1 matches at 9 bases. The sequenced sample consisted of peripheral blood. In nucleotides, the CDR3 is TGTGCCACCAGTGATCGGGACAGGGTTAGTGGCTACACCTTC. This gives the protein CATSDRDRVSGYTF.